The clone carrying this T cell receptor (beta chain) occurred many times. Its cognate antigen is unknown. Uncontrolled infection, other autoimmune disease, pregnancy or lactation led to exclusion. Cells are PBMCs isolated from more than 8.5 ml of fresh blood. The record originates from a study of T cells in Graves' hyperthyroidism and ophthalmopathy. The study, taken as a whole, reports: In the blood, most expanded thyroid clonotypes above 0.001 appeared as well. Model output signaled ophthalmopathy a median roughly six months ahead of onset.

TCR beta CDR3 region amplification was performed from RNA transcripts. An initial round of RT-PCR targeting the TCR CDR3 relied on the HTBI primer set. One entry per CDR3 protein, called by TCRdb with MiXCR from the multiplex PCR reads. The table includes about 700,000 distinct CDR3 sequences, 11% to 15% detected once. This sequence originates from a woman aged 18-29 years with Graves' hyperthyroidism. The sequenced sample consisted of blood.

The CDR3, as DNA: TGCAGCGTTGACTTCAGCAGACACACTGAAGCTTTCTTT. Encoded protein: CSVDFSRHTEAFF. The chain couples TRBV29-1 to TRBJ1-1; no firm D call. The CDR3 consists of 13 residues. Trimming pared 3 bases from V and 3 bases from J, leaving 11 bases between. Germline CDR1 SQVTM, CDR2 ANQGSEA.